The T cell receptor beta chain under discussion was sequenced for a study of blood T cell repertoires in COVID-19. Study overall: Some COVID-19 samples were acute and others convalescent; all came from the United States, Italy and Spain. In each case, the material was cDNA or gDNA derived from T cells, B-cell-depleted T cells, or PBMCs.

The CDR3 spans 15 residues. Per germline, CDR1 SGHNT and CDR2 YENEEA. J was trimmed by 5 bases and V by 1 base; bases with no gene match: 2. Authors' analysis steps: Estimates of nucleated cell counts were drawn from the amplification of reference gene primers. The repertoire was sequenced with immunoSEQ multiplex PCR; TCRdb's copy has only in-frame clones and lacks some. The V and J calls and clone size were taken over from that table, and D and trimming were inferred from the DNA. This sample has 240,000 or so clones; approximately 90% occur once, and the top ten carry 0.99%. The rearrangement uses TRBV11-3 and TRBJ2-7; 13 nucleotides line up with TRBD2. What was sequenced was peripheral blood. This receptor was obtained from a woman in her thirties or forties who had recovered from COVID-19. The CDR3 bases are TGTGCCAGCAGCTTAGCAGGACTAGCGGGAGACGAGCAGTACGTC. Translated: CASSLAGLAGDEQYV.